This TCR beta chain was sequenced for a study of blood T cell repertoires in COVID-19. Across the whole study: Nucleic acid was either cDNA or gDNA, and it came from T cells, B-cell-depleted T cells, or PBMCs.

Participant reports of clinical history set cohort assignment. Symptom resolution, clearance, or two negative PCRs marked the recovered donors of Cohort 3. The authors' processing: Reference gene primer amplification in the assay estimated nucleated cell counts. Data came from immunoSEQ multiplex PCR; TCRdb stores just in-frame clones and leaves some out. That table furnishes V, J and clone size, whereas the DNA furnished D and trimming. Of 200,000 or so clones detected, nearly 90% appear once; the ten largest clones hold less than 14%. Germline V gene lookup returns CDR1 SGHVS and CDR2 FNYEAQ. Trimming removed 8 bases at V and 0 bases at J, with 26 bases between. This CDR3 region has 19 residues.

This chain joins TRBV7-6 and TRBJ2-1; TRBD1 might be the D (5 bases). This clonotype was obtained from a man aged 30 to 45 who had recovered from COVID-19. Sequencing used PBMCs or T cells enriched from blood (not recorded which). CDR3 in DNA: TGTGCCAGCGGTACGGCTGGAATAAGGGTTGGGGCCTCCTACAATGAGCAGTTCTTC. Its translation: CASGTAGIRVGASYNEQFF.